The rows below give T cell receptor beta chains drawn from one sample of a study of T-cell memory formation after mild COVID-19. TCRdb re-analysed the 5' RACE reads in MiXCR, keeping a single row per CDR3 protein. Of 170,000 or so distinct CDR3 sequences in the sample, 20% to 25% were seen once. The specimen sequenced was PBMCs or a T cell subset sorted from them (not recorded which). The receptors shown here come from an adult woman who had mild COVID-19 (a few samples of this study predate the infection). Cell type and time point are not known. CDR3s include the opening cysteine and the closing phenylalanine or tryptophan.

TRBJ1-1,TRBV20-1,CSARDLESTEAFF
TRBJ1-1,TRBV6-5,CASSYLYRGTGTEAFF
TRBJ2-1,TRBV7-6,CASSLLAGPSNEQFF
TRBJ2-5,TRBV7-9,CASSPLGSSDAETQYF
TRBJ2-5,TRBV21-1,CASRLTSGKETQYF
TRBJ2-7,TRBV7-9,CASSFGRALHEQYF
TRBJ1-1,TRBV7-4,CASSLTGTGDETEAFF
TRBJ2-1,TRBV15,CATSRGLAGVWEQFF
TRBJ1-1,TRBV29-1,CSVDPGPLASMNTEAFF
TRBJ2-7,TRBV7-9,CASSLGSRNEQYF
TRBJ2-7,TRBV29-1,CSVEIGYEQYF
TRBJ2-5,TRBV7-6,CASSLEEGGPGQTQYF
TRBJ1-5,TRBV10-3,CAISDPGADQPQHF
TRBJ2-1,TRBV7-2,CASSFSAAGGIYNEQFF
TRBJ2-5,TRBV7-9,CASSWSAGGSDQETQYF
TRBJ2-1,TRBV7-9,CASSLGHSYEQFF
TRBJ2-1,TRBV27,CASSFRREGYNEQFF
TRBJ1-1,TRBV7-3,CASSITGGGTEAFF
TRBJ2-5,TRBV6-6,CASEGFWETQYF
TRBJ2-1,TRBV5-6,CASSLIRSEQFF
TRBJ1-5,TRBV7-2,CASSSSTAGSNQPQHF
TRBJ2-5,TRBV12-3/TRBV12-4,CASSPKGGRDQETQYF
TRBJ2-5,TRBV4-1,CASSQLQGYPETQYF
TRBJ2-1,TRBV20-1,CSRDGGVGNEQFF
TRBJ2-3,TRBV6-5,CASSYRVSSVLDTQYF
TRBJ2-5,TRBV4-1,CASSQEPGPQETQYF
TRBJ2-1,TRBV6-2/TRBV6-3,CASSYRDRGAYEQFF
TRBJ2-2,TRBV24-1,CATSDYTANTGELFF
TRBJ2-2,TRBV9,CASSWTGGRWSEGELFF
TRBJ2-7,TRBV7-9,CASSLLQAGWDEQYF
TRBJ2-5,TRBV6-2/TRBV6-3,CASSLPRQGWETQYF
TRBJ1-1,TRBV27,CATQRGDTEAFF